This record covers a single T cell receptor beta chain. It is likely a read error, because the conserved phenylalanine at the end of the CDR3 is missing. The data were obtained in a study of blood T cell repertoires in COVID-19. About the study: Spain, Italy and the United States supplied samples that represented acute and convalescent COVID-19. Sample material is recorded as cDNA or gDNA derived from T cells, B-cell-depleted T cells, or PBMCs.

Original processing methods: Reference gene primer amplification gave nucleated cell count estimates. Profiled with immunoSEQ multiplex PCR; TCRdb holds only in-frame clones, not every one. V, J and clone size were drawn from that table, and D and trimming were deduced from the DNA. The sample has approximately 41,000 clones; approximately 80% are singletons. J lost 2 bases, V lost 2 bases, and 7 bases had no gene match. The CDR3 length is 16 residues. Germline V lookup: CDR1 SGHTA, CDR2 FQGTGA. Sequencing used peripheral blood. The clonotype comes from an elderly woman with acute or convalescent COVID-19. The chain uses TRBV7-3 and TRBJ2-7; 9 positions match TRBD1. The CDR3: CASSLYPGQGPYEQYL. The CDR3 coding sequence is TGTGCCAGCAGCTTATATCCGGGACAGGGACCCTACGAGCAGTACCTC.